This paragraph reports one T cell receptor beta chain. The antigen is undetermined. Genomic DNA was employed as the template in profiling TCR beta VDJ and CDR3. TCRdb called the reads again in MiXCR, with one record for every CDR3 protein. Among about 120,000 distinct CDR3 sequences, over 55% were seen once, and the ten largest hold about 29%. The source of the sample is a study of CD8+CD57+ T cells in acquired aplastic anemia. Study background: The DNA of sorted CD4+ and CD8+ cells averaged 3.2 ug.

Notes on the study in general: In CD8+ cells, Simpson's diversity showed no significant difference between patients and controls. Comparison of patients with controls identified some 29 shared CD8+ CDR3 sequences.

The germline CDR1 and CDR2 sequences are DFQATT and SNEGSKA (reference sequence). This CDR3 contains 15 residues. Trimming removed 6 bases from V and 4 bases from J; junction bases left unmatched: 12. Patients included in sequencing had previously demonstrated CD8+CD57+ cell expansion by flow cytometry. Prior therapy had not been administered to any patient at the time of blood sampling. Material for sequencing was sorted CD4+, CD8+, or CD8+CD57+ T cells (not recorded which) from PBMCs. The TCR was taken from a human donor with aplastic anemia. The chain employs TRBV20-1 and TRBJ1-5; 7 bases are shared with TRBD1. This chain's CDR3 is CSAEYSGQPNQPQHF. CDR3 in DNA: TGCAGTGCCGAGTATTCGGGACAGCCTAATCAGCCCCAGCATTTT.